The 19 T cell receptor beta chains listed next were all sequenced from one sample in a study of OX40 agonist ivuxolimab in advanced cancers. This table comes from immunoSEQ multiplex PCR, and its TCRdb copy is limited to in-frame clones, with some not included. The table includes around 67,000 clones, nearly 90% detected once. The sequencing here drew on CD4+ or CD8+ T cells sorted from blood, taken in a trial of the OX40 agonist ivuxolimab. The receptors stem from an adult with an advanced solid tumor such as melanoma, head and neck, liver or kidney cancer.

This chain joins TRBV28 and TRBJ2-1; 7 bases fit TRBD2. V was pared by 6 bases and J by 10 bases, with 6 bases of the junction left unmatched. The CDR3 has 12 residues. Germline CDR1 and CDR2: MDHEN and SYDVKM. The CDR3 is CASRSQREEQFF. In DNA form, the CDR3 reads TGTGCCAGCAGGTCCCAGCGGGAAGAGCAGTTCTTC.

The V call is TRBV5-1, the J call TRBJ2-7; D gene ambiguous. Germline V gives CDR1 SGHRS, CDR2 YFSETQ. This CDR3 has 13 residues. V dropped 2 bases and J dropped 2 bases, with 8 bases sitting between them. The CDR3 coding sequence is TGCGCCAGCAGCTTAACGAGGCCCTACGAGCAGTACTTC. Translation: CASSLTRPYEQYF.

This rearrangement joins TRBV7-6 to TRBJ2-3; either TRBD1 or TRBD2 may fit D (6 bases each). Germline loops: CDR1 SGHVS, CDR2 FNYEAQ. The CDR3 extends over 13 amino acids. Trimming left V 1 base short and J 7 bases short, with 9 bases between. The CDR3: CASSLGGANTQYF. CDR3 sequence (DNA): TGTGCCAGCAGCTTAGGGGGGGCGAATACGCAGTATTTT.

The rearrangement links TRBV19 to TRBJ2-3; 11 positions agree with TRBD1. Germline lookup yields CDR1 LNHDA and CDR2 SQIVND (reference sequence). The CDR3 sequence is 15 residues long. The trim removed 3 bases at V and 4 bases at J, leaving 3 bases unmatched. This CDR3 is CASSMGQGDSDTQYF. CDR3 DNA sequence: TGTGCCAGTAGTATGGGACAGGGGGATTCAGATACGCAGTATTTT.

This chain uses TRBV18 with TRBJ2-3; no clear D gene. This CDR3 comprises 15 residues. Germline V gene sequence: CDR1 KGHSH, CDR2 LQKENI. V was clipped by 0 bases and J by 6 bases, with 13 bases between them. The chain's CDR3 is CASSPPSQAEDTQYF. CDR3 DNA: TGTGCCAGCTCACCACCGAGCCAGGCCGAGGATACGCAGTATTTT.

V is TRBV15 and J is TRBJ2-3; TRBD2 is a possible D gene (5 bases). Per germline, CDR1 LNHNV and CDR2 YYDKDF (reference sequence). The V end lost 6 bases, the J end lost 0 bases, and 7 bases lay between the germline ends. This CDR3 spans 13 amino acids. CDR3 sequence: CATRIASTDTQYF. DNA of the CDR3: TGTGCCACCAGGATAGCGAGCACAGATACGCAGTATTTT.

CDR3: CASSWDGVQETQYF. The CDR3 DNA sequence: TGTGCCAGCAGTTGGGACGGAGTCCAAGAGACCCAGTACTTC. This chain links TRBV27 with TRBJ2-5; possibly TRBD1 or TRBD2 for D (5 bases each). CDR1 is MNHEY and CDR2 is SMNVEV in the germline V gene (reference sequence). Trimming pared 4 bases from V and 1 base from J, leaving 10 bases between. The CDR3 is 14 residues long.

CDR3 residues: CASSQDRSGARYF. The CDR3 bases are TGCGCCAGCAGCCAAGATAGAAGCGGAGCGAGGTACTTC. V gene TRBV4-3 combines with J gene TRBJ2-7; D is possibly TRBD2 (5 bases). V lost 0 bases and J lost 12, with 15 bases in between. The CDR3 spans 13 residues. Germline V gives CDR1 LGHNA, CDR2 YSLEER.

CDR3 nucleotides: TGTGCCAGCAGCTTAACTCCTAGCTCCTACAATGAGCAGTTCTTC. Its protein product is CASSLTPSSYNEQFF. This chain links TRBV7-2 with TRBJ2-1; no firm D call. CDR1 is SGHTA and CDR2 is FQGNSA in the germline V gene. Trimming shortened V by 2 bases and J by 0 bases, and 8 bases separated the two germline ends. The CDR3 is 15 residues long.

The CDR3 DNA sequence: TGTGCCTGGAGGAGACAGGGGGCGTCATCTAACGAGCAGTTCTTC. The encoded protein is CAWRRQGASSNEQFF. The gene calls are TRBV30 and TRBJ2-1, with 10 bases identical to TRBD1. Germline V lookup: CDR1 GTSNPN, CDR2 SVGIG (reference sequence). The CDR3 extends over 15 amino acids. The J segment lost 10 bases and the V segment lost 3 bases, leaving 12 bases of the junction unmatched. Filled out from reference TRBV30 and TRBJ2-1, the complete variable domain reads SQTIHQWPATLVQPVGSPLSLECTVEGTSNPNLYWYRQAAGRGLQLLFYSVGIGQISSEVPQNLSASRPQDRQFILSSKKLLLSDSGFYLCAWRRQGASSNEQFFGPGTRLTVL.

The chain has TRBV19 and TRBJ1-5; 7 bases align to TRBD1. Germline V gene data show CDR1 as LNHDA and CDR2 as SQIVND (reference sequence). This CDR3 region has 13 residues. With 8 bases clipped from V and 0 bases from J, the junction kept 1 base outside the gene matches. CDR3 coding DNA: TGTGCCAGTGACAGGGATAGCAATCAGCCCCAGCATTTT. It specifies CASDRDSNQPQHF.

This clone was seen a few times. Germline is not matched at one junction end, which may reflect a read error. The CDR3 sequence: CASSTDRQETQYF. The CDR3, as DNA: TGTGCTAGCAGCACGGACAGACAAGAGACCCAGTACTTC. The rearrangement links TRBV7-7 to TRBJ2-5, with TRBD1 as a possible D gene (6 bases). CDR3 length: 13 amino acids. In germline, CDR1 is SSHAT, CDR2 FNYEAQ (reference sequence). Full variable domain (outside the CDR3, taken from reference TRBV7-7 and TRBJ2-5): GAGVSQSPRYKVTKRGQDVTLRCDPISSHATLYWYQQALGQGPEFLTYFNYEAQPDKSGLPSDRFSAERPEGSISTLTIQRTEQRDSAMYRCASSTDRQETQYFGPGTRLLVL.

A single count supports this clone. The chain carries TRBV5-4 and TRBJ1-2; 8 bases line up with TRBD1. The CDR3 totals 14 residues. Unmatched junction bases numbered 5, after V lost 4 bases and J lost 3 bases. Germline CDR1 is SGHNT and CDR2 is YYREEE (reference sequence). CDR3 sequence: CASSAGTGDYGYTF. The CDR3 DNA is TGTGCCAGCAGCGCTGGGACAGGCGACTATGGCTACACCTTC. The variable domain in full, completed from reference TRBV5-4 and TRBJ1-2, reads ETGVTQSPTHLIKTRGQQVTLRCSSQSGHNTVSWYQQALGQGPQFIFQYYREEENGRGNFPPRFSGLQFPNYSSELNVNALELDDSALYLCASSAGTGDYGYTFGSGTRLTVV.

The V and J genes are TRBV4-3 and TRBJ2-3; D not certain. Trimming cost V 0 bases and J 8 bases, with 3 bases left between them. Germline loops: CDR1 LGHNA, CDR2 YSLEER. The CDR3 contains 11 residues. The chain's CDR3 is CASSQETTQYF. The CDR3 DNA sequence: TGCGCCAGCAGCCAAGAGACTACGCAGTATTTT.

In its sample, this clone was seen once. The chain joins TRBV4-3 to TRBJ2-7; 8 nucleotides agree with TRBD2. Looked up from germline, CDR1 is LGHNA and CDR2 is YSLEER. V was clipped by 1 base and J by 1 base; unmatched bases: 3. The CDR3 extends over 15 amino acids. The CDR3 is CASSQGLATSYEQYF. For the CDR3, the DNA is TGCGCCAGCAGCCAAGGACTAGCGACATCCTACGAGCAGTACTTC.

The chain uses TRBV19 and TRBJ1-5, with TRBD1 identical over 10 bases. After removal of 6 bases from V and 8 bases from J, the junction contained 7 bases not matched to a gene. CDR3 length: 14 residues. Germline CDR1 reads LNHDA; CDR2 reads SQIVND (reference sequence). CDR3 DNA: TGTGCCAGTAGCTCGGGACAGGGGAAAAAGCCCCAGCATTTT. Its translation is CASSSGQGKKPQHF.

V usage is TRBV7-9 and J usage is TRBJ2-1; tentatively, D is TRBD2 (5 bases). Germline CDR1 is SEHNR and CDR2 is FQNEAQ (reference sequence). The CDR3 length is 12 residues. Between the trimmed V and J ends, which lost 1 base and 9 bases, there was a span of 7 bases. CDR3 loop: CASSLVGSEQFF. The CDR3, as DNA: TGTGCCAGCAGCTTAGTTGGGAGTGAGCAGTTCTTC. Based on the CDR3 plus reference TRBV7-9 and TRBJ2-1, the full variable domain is DTGVSQNPRHKITKRGQNVTFRCDPISEHNRLYWYRQTLGQGPEFLTYFQNEAQLEKSRLLSDRFSAERPKGSFSTLEIQRTEQGDSAMYLCASSLVGSEQFFGPGTRLTVL.

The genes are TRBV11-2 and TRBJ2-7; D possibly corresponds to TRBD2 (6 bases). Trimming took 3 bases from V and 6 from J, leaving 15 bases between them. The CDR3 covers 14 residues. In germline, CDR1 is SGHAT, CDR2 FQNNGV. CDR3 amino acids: CASSFTRGSGEQYF. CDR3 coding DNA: TGTGCCAGCAGCTTCACGCGGGGTTCGGGCGAGCAGTACTTC.

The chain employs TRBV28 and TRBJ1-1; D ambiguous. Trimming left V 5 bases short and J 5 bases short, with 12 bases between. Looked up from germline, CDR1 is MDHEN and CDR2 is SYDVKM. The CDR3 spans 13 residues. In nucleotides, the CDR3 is TGTGCCAGCAGTCCCCCCTCGAGGACTGAAGCTTTCTTT. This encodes CASSPPSRTEAFF. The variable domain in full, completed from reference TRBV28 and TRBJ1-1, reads DVKVTQSSRYLVKRTGEKVFLECVQDMDHENMFWYRQDPGLGLRLIYFSYDVKMKEKGDIPEGYSVSREKKERFSLILESASTNQTSMYLCASSPPSRTEAFFGQGTRLTVV.